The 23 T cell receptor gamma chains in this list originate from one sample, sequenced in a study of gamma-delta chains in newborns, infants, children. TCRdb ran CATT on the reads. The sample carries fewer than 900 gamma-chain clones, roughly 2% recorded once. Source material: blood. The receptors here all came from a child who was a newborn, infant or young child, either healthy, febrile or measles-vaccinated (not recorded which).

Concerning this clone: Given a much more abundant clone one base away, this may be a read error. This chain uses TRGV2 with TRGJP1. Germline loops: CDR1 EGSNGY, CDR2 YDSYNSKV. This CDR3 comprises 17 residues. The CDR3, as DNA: TGTGCCTCCTGGGACGCCTCAAAATGGGGCACTGGTTGGTTCAAGATATTT. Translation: CASWDASKWGTGWFKIF.

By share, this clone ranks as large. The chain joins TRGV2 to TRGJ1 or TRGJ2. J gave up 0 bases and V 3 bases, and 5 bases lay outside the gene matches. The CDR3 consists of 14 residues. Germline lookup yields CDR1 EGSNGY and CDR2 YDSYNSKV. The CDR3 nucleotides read TGTGCCACCTGGGACAGAACGAATTATTATAAGAAACTCTTT. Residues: CATWDRTNYYKKLF.

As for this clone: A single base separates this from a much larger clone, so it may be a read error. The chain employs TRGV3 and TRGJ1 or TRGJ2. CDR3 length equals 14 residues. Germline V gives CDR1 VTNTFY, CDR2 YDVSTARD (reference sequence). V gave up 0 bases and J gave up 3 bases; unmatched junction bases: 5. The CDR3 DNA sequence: TGTGCCACCTGGGACAGGAGGGGTTATTATAAGAAACTCTTT. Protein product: CATWDRRGYYKKLF.

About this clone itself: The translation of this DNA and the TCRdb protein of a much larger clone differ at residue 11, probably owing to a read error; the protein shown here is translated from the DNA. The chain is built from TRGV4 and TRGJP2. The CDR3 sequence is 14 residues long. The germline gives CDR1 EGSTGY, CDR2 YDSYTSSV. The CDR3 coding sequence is TGTGCCACCTGGGATGGAAGTAGTGATTGGAACAAGACGTTT. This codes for CATWDGSSDWNKTF.

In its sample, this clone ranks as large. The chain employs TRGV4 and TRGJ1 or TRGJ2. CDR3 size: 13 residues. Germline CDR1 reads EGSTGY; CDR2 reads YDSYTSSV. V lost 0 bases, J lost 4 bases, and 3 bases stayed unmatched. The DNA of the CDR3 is TGTGCCACCTGGGATGGGGGGTATTATAAGAAACTCTTT. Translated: CATWDGGYYKKLF.

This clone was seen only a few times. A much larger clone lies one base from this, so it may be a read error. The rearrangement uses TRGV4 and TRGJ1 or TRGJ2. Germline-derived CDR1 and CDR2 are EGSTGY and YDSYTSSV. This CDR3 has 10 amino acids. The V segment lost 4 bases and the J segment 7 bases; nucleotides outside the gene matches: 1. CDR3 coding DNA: TGTGCCACCTGGGACTATAAGAAACTCTTT. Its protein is CATWDYKKLF.

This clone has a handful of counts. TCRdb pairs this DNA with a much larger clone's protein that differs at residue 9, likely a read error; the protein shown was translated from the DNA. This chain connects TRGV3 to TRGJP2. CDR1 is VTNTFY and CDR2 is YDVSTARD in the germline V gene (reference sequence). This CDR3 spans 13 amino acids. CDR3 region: CATWDRSDCIKTF. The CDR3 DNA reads TGTGCCACCTGGGACAGGAGTGATTGCATCAAGACGTTT.

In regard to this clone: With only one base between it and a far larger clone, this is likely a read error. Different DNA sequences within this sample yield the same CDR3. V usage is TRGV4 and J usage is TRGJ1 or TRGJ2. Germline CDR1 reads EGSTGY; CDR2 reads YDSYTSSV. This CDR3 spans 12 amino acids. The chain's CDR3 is CATWDSYYKKLF. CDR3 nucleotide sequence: TGCGCCACCTGGGACTCATATTATAAGAAACTCTTT.

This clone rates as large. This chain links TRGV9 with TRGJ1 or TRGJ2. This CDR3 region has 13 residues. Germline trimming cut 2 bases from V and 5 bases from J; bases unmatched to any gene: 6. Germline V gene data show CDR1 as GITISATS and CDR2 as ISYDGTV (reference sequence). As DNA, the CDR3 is TGTGCCTTGTGGGAGGCCGCGAATTATAAGAAACTCTTT. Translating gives CALWEAANYKKLF.

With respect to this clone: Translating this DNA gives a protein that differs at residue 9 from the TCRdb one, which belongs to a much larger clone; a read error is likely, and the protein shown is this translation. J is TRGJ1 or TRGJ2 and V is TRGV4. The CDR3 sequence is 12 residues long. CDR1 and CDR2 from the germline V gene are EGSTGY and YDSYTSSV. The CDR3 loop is CATWDEYYNKLF. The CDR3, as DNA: TGTGCCACCTGGGATGAATATTATAATAAACTCTTT.

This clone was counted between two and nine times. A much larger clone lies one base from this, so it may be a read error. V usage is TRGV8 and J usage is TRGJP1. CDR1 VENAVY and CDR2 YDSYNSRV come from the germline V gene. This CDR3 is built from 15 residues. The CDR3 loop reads CATWDPDETGWYKIF. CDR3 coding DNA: TGTGCCACCTGGGATCCTGACGAGACTGGTTGGTACAAGATATTT.

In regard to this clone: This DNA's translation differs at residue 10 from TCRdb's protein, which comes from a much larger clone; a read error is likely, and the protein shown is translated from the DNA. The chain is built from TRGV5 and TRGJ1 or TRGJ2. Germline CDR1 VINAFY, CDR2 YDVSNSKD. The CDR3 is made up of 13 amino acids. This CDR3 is CATWETNYYRKLF. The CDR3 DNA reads TGTGCCACCTGGGAGACGAATTATTATAGGAAACTCTTT.

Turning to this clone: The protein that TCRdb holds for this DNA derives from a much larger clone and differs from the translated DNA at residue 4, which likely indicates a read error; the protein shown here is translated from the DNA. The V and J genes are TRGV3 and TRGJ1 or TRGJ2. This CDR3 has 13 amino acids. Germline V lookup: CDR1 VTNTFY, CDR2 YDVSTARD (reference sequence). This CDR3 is CATRDRRGRKKLF. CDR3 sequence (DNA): TGTGCCACCCGGGACAGGCGAGGGAGAAAGAAACTCTTT.

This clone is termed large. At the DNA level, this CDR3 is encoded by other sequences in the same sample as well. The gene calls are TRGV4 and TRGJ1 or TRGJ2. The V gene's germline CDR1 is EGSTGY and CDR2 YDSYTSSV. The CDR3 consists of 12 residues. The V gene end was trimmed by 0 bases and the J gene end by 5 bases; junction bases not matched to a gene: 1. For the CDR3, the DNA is TGTGCCACCTGGGATGGGCATTATAAGAAACTCTTT. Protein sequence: CATWDGHYKKLF.

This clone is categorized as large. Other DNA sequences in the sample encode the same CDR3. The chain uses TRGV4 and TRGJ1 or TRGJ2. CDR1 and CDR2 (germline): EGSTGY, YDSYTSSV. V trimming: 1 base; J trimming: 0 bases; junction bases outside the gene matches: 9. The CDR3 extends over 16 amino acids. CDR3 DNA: TGTGCCACCTGGGATGGCCCCCGCGGGAATTATTATAAGAAACTCTTT. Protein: CATWDGPRGNYYKKLF.

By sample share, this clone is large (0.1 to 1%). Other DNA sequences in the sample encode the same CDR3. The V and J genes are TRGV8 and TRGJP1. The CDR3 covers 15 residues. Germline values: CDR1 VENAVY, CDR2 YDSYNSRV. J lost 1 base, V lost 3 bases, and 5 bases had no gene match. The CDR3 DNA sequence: TGTGCCACCTGGGATCCGGGTACCACTGGTTGGTTCAAGATATTT. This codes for CATWDPGTTGWFKIF.

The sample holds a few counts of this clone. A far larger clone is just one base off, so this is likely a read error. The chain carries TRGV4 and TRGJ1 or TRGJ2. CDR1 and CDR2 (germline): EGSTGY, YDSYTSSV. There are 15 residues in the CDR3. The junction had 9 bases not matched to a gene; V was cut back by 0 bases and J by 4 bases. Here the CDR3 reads CATWDGRPWYYKKLF. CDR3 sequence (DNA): TGTGCCACCTGGGATGGGCGGCCATGGTATTATAAGAAACTCTTT.

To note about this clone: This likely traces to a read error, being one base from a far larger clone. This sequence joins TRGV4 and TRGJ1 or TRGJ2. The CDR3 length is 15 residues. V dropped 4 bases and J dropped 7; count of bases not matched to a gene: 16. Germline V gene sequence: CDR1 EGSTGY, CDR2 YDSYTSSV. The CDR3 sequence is CATWDGPRNRYKKLF. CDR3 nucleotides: TGTGCCACCTGGGACGGGCCTCGGAATCGGTATAAGAAACTCTTT.

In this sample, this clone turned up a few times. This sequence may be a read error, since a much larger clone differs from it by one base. The CDR3 region is CTTWAKGKLF. The CDR3 DNA reads as TGTACCACCTGGGCCAAGGGGAAACTCTTT. V gene TRGV4 combines with J gene TRGJ1 or TRGJ2. The CDR3 is 10 residues long. Germline-derived CDR1 and CDR2 are EGSTGY and YDSYTSSV.

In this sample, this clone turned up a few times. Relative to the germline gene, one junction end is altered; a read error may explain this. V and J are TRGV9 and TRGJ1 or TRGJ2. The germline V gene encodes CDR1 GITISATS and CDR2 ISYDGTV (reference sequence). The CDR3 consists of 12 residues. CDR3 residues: CAWWEVYQKKLF. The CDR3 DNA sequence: TGTGCCTGGTGGGAGGTGTACCAAAAGAAACTCTTT.

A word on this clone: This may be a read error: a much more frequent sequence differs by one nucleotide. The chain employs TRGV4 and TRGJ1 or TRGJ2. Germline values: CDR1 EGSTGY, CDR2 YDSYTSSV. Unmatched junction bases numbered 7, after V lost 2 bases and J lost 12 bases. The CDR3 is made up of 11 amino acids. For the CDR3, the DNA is TGTGCCACCTGGGATGAGCGGAGGAAACTCTTT. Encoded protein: CATWDERRKLF.

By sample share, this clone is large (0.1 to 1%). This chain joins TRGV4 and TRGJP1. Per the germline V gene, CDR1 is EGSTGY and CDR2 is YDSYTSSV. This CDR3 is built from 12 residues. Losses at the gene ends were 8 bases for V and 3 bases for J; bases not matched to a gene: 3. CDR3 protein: CATLATGWFKIF. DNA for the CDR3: TGTGCCACCTTAGCCACTGGTTGGTTCAAGATATTT.

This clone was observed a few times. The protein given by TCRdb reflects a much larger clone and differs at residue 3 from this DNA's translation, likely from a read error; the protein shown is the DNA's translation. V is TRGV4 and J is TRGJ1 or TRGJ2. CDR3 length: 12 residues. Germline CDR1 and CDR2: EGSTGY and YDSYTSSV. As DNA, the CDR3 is TGTGCCGCCTGGGATCAGGGTTATAAGAAACTCTTT. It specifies CAAWDQGYKKLF.